This T cell receptor (beta chain) was documented in a study of cytomegalovirus exposure and HLA in healthy donors. The study, taken as a whole, reports: Some TCR beta chains (roughly 150 of them) were listed as cytomegalovirus-associated. Some segments of the V type, notably TRBV6-2 and TRBV6-3, were excluded as indistinguishable.

Germline V gene lookup returns CDR1 SQVTM and CDR2 ANQGSEA. This CDR3 is 14 amino acids long. The V segment lost 0 bases and the J segment 6 bases; nucleotides outside the gene matches: 3. The PCR employed 60 Vbeta primers together with 13 Jbeta primers. Original analysis: Roughly 11 million shared chains were among tens of millions of unique TCR beta chains counted in a later analysis. The protocol was immunoSEQ multiplex PCR, while the TCRdb copy is restricted to in-frame clones and leaves out a portion. V and J calls and clone size are as listed in that table; D and trimming were resolved from the DNA. The sample carries 55,000 to 85,000 clones, roughly 89% recorded once. On this clone itself: The antigen remains unidentified.

The TCR was taken from a woman aged 25 to 39 in good health and CMV-seronegative. V and J are TRBV29-1 and TRBJ2-3; 10 nucleotides align to TRBD2. Specimen: PBMCs. The CDR3 DNA reads TGCAGCGTTGAAGATCGAGCGGGAGGGGATACGCAGTATTTT. The encoded protein is CSVEDRAGGDTQYF.